These 14 T cell receptor beta chains were all obtained from the same sample, sequenced in a study of post-analysis software for immune sequencing data. Study-level points and caveats: The five TRBV segments detected at higher frequency in patients than in controls included TRBV5-6, TRBV5-1 and TRBV20-1.

Unique molecular identifiers tagged the TCR beta cDNA libraries. One entry per CDR3 protein, called by TCRdb with MiXCR from the PCR reads. Of fewer than 850,000 distinct CDR3 sequences in the sample, 25% to 30% were seen once. These TCRs are of unknown antigen specificity. Material: blood. The receptors come from a girl between 10 and 17 years old with multiple sclerosis.

The chain is built from TRBV15 and TRBJ2-7; D might be TRBD2 (5 bases). CDR3 size: 12 residues. Per germline, CDR1 LNHNV and CDR2 YYDKDF (reference sequence). Trimming cost V 1 base and J 6 bases, with 7 bases left between them. The CDR3 region has the DNA TGTGCCACCAGCAGAGGAGAGGGCGAGCAGTACTTC. Protein product: CATSRGEGEQYF.

The CDR3 sequence: CASSWGLAGEGEQFF. The CDR3 DNA is TGCGCCAGCAGCTGGGGACTAGCGGGAGAGGGTGAGCAGTTCTTC. The chain is built from TRBV5-1 and TRBJ2-1; 14 bases match TRBD2. The CDR3 runs to 15 residues. Germline V gives CDR1 SGHRS, CDR2 YFSETQ. V lost 3 bases, J lost 9 bases, and 5 bases stayed unmatched.

The V call is TRBV7-2, the J call TRBJ2-2, with TRBD1 as a possible D gene (6 bases). There are 15 residues in the CDR3. V dropped 5 bases and J dropped 9 bases, with 19 bases sitting between them. Per germline, CDR1 SGHTA and CDR2 FQGNSA. The DNA of the CDR3 is TGTGCCAGCAGCCTGACGGGACAACCACCGAGGGAGCTGTTTTTT. Protein product: CASSLTGQPPRELFF.

The V and J genes are TRBV7-2 and TRBJ1-6; 9 bases fit TRBD1. The J segment lost 9 bases and the V segment lost 5 bases, leaving 17 bases of the junction unmatched. This CDR3 is 18 amino acids long. Germline-derived CDR1 and CDR2 are SGHTA and FQGNSA. CDR3 sequence: CASSPTLTGTGRRSPLHF. CDR3 DNA sequence: TGTGCCAGCAGCCCAACTCTCACCGGGACAGGGAGGCGTTCACCCCTCCACTTT.

V and J are TRBV6-2 or TRBV6-3 and TRBJ2-1, with 8 bases lining up with TRBD2. The CDR3 contains 17 residues. Germline lookup yields CDR1 MNHEY and CDR2 SVGEGT. V trimming: 0 bases; J trimming: 6 bases; junction bases outside the gene matches: 10. The CDR3 DNA follows: TGTGCCAGCAGTTACTCGAACGCAGGACTAGCCCGCAATGAGCAGTTCTTC. As protein: CASSYSNAGLARNEQFF.

This clonotype was observed a handful of times. The chain carries TRBV20-1 and TRBJ2-5; D is unclear. Trimming stripped 5 bases from V and 5 bases from J, with 24 bases between. The CDR3 has 16 amino acids. Germline V gene lookup returns CDR1 DFQATT and CDR2 SNEGSKA (reference sequence). The CDR3 DNA reads as TGCAGTGCTTCAATTAGAAAACCAGACTCCCTGGAGACCCAGTACTTC. Translated, it gives CSASIRKPDSLETQYF.

CDR3 sequence: CASSSGGPRYNEQYF. CDR3 nucleotide sequence: TGCGCCAGCAGCTCCGGGGGGCCCCGCTACAATGAGCAGTACTTC. The rearrangement joins TRBV4-1 to TRBJ2-5; D may be TRBD2 (7 bases). Trimming took off 5 bases at V and 11 bases at J, with 24 bases between the two ends. CDR1 and CDR2 (germline): MGHRA, YSYEKL. The CDR3 sequence is 15 residues long.

The gene calls are TRBV4-3 and TRBJ2-7; D is perhaps TRBD2 (6 bases). Germline assignment: CDR1 LGHNA and CDR2 YSLEER. The CDR3 length is 16 residues. Deletions cut 0 bases from V and 1 base from J, with 13 bases between. The CDR3, as DNA: TGCGCCAGCAGCCAAGAGCCGGGACTCACGTCCTACGAGCAGTACTTC. This codes for CASSQEPGLTSYEQYF.

V is TRBV7-9 and J is TRBJ1-2; D unresolved. Between the trimmed V and J ends, which lost 1 base and 8 bases, there was a span of 14 bases. The length of the CDR3 is 14 residues. Germline CDR1 is SEHNR and CDR2 is FQNEAQ (reference sequence). In nucleotides, the CDR3 is TGTGCCAGCAGCTTAGAATCTCCGAGCGGGGGCTACACCTTC. Translation gives CASSLESPSGGYTF.

The chain combines TRBV5-1 with TRBJ1-4, with 7 bases fitting TRBD1. In germline, CDR1 is SGHRS, CDR2 YFSETQ. This CDR3 has 13 amino acids. V shed 7 bases and J 0 bases; nucleotides not matched to a gene: 0. The CDR3 nucleotides are TGCGCCAGCGGGACAGCAACTAATGAAAAACTGTTTTTT. It yields the protein CASGTATNEKLFF.

This clonotype was observed a few times. V is TRBV7-9 and J is TRBJ2-5, with TRBD2 identical over 11 bases. J gave up 2 bases and V 5 bases, and 4 bases lay outside the gene matches. The CDR3 loop spans 15 amino acids. Germline V lookup: CDR1 SEHNR, CDR2 FQNEAQ (reference sequence). The CDR3 nucleotides are TGTGCCAGCAGCCCGACTAGCGGGACACAAGAGACCCAGTACTTC. Translated: CASSPTSGTQETQYF.

The chain couples TRBV20-1 to TRBJ1-5; no clear D gene. The CDR3 consists of 14 residues. V lost 0 bases and J lost 3, with 9 bases in between. Per the germline V gene, CDR1 is DFQATT and CDR2 is SNEGSKA (reference sequence). The CDR3 is CSARDLHNNQPQHF. The CDR3 DNA reads TGCAGTGCTAGAGATTTACATAACAATCAGCCCCAGCATTTT.

This clonotype has at least ten counts. The chain recombines TRBV20-1 with TRBJ1-2; no definite D call. CDR3 length: 11 amino acids. Trimming pared 6 bases from V and 8 bases from J, leaving 13 bases between. CDR1 DFQATT and CDR2 SNEGSKA come from the germline V gene (reference sequence). This CDR3 reads CSAAVNPGYTF. The CDR3 coding sequence is TGCAGTGCGGCAGTTAATCCCGGCTACACCTTC.

This chain connects TRBV6-5 to TRBJ1-6; D is uncertain. Germline assignment: CDR1 MNHEY and CDR2 SVGAGI. The ends were cut back, 5 bases at V and 7 bases at J, with 6 bases in the middle. CDR3 length: 12 residues. The CDR3 bases are TGTGCCAGCAGTAACACGAATTCACCCCTCCACTTT. Translating gives CASSNTNSPLHF.